The 5 T cell receptor beta chains below all came from one sample that was sequenced in a study of cytomegalovirus exposure and HLA in healthy donors. Sequencing was performed with immunoSEQ multiplex PCR; in TCRdb, only in-frame clones are kept and a portion is missing. The sample consists of more than 120,000 clones, around 84% of them appearing once. Sequenced: PBMCs. The receptors were sampled from a man aged 18 to 29 in good health and CMV-seropositive.

This chain connects TRBV5-1 to TRBJ2-7, with D perhaps matching TRBD1 (6 bases). Looked up from germline, CDR1 is SGHRS and CDR2 is YFSETQ. The ends were cut back, 2 bases at V and 1 base at J, with 16 bases in the middle. CDR3 length: 16 amino acids. The CDR3: CASSLGGTGQSYEQYF. In nucleotides, the CDR3 is TGCGCCAGCAGCTTAGGGGGTACAGGGCAATCCTACGAGCAGTACTTC.

The rearrangement uses TRBV7-9 and TRBJ1-2, with D maybe TRBD1 (5 bases). Germline CDR1 SEHNR, CDR2 FQNEAQ (reference sequence). The CDR3 consists of 12 residues. V lost 3 bases to trimming and J lost 10 bases, with 12 bases between them. The DNA for the CDR3 is TGTGCCAGCAGCTTGACAGAGACTTCCTACACCTTC. Translated: CASSLTETSYTF.

This chain joins TRBV15 and TRBJ2-7; TRBD2 might be the D (5 bases). Trimming shortened V by 0 bases and J by 0 bases, and 21 bases separated the two germline ends. This CDR3 region has 19 residues. Looked up from germline, CDR1 is LNHNV and CDR2 is YYDKDF (reference sequence). This CDR3 reads CATSRDGGTAFPSSYEQYF. In DNA form, the CDR3 reads TGTGCCACCAGCAGAGATGGAGGTACAGCCTTCCCGAGCTCCTACGAGCAGTACTTC.

The chain is built from TRBV23-1 and TRBJ2-5; possibly TRBD2 for D (5 bases). TRBV23-1 is assigned to the ORF class and has an uncertain function. With 5 bases removed from V and 5 bases from J, the gap between germline ends came to 18 bases. This CDR3 contains 15 residues. The DNA for the CDR3 is TGCGCCAGCAGTGTGCTCCCCGGGATAGTGGAGACCCAGTACTTC. Its protein is CASSVLPGIVETQYF.

The chain recombines TRBV7-6 with TRBJ2-5; 13 bases are shared with TRBD2. The CDR3 is 15 amino acids. Germline CDR1 and CDR2: SGHVS and FNYEAQ. The J segment lost 5 bases and the V segment lost 3 bases, leaving 3 bases of the junction unmatched. The CDR3 coding sequence is TGTGCCAGCAGCTTGATGACTAGCGGGGGGGAGACCCAGTACTTC. Its protein is CASSLMTSGGETQYF.